This TCR beta chain was sequenced during a study of human T cells and chemical hapten exposure (dated by TCRdb to about 2021). Looking at the study overall: For sensitization, 2% DPC in acetone was applied to an approximately 2 cm by approximately 2 cm area of upper inner arm skin. Weekly therapeutic DPC doses were additionally applied to the scalp of patients throughout the roughly 23-week study period. Patch tests used Finn chambers with 0.01% DPC on the upper back, scored after 6 days by International Contact Dermatitis Research Group standards. The mostly female patient cohort included alopecia areata with under or over 50% scalp involvement, alopecia totalis and alopecia universalis. The libraries were sequenced as a pool, and the TCR yield per sample differed mostly because of small variations in library volumes within the pool. The study tracked peripheral blood TCR repertoire changes in vivo during primary and secondary sensitization to the hapten diphenylcyclopropenone (DPC) in alopecia patients. Patient blood was sampled pre-sensitization (week 0) and at 2, 6 and about 24 weeks after DPC sensitization. Blood for TCR sequencing was provided by twenty-nine alopecia patients at one to four time points (pre-sensitization, 2, 6 and 24 weeks).

The time point tag for this specimen amounts to: patch test 1, 2 weeks after DPC sensitization. The treatment or condition label for this specimen denotes: therapeutic diphenylcyclopropenone sensitization with weekly scalp DPC. At every patch-test visit, the blood draw took place before the patch test was put on. To be eligible, patients had to be aged 18 to 70, diagnosed with alopecia and judged suitable for DPC therapy, while pregnant patients were excluded. Total RNA was extracted from unfractionated whole blood that had been collected in Tempus Blood RNA tubes. The method behind the library was RACE. Sequenced on a NextSeq 500. Library preparation attached unique molecular identifiers to individual cDNA molecules for quantitative, reproducible TCR counting. From each blood RNA sample, both TCR alpha and TCR beta chains were sequenced. The study's own analysis went as follows. Samples had a median of roughly 100,000 TCRs, with a range from roughly 23,224 to 750,000. The Decombinator software suite was used to annotate V, J and CDR3 in the TCR reads. To make PS versus PT1 abundance plots, every sample was subsampled to the same number of TCRs (28,000). TCRs were defined as expanded if absent before sensitization and observed at least eight times at the 2-week time point. Clones were called with MiXCR by TCRdb after fastp trimmed the public reads at Q25, and only in-frame beta chains were retained. Under each unique CDR3 protein, matching rows form one entry showing the most common genes and DNA. These V and J calls are TCRdb output, not the study's own analysis. This sample gives roughly 360,000 distinct CDR3 sequences in total; more than 4.5% of them show up just once. The ten biggest clones cover 2% to 2.5% of the sample.

From cysteine to phenylalanine, the CDR3 is 16 amino acids long. Only the CDR3 DNA stays, 48 bases, in frame from base 1. CDR1 is given as SGDLS and CDR2 as YYNGEE, both from the germline V gene. V and J are trimmed by 2 bases and 1 base, and the gene matches miss 5 bases of the junction. Overall results and qualifications from the work: Repeated subsampling changed both the strength of the expansion versus patch-test correlation and the threshold at which that correlation became significant. Patch test score was positively correlated with the number of PT1 expanded TCRs, with significance at thresholds 8, 16 and 32 but not at 4. All patients had alopecia, a presumed autoimmune disease, so their immune response might differ from that of healthy individuals. No change with DPC sensitization was found in the number of TCRs above 1 in 1000 frequency, and no evidence of global repertoire structure alterations was found. Compared with pre-sensitization or healthy control sets, expanded TCRs formed significantly more large CDR3 similarity clusters, which is consistent with antigen-driven responses.

Concerning this clonotype: It has no known antigen specificity. Per-base quality was not reported, and no clone a single base away is much larger than it.

The starting material was whole blood, obtained in connection with sensitization to the hapten diphenylcyclopropenone (DPC). This sequence uses TRBV9 and TRBJ2-2; a stretch of 7 junction bases matches TRBD1. This TCR came from a woman between 50 and 59 years old with alopecia areata. Some clones in this sample may be carry-over from other donors' samples. The CDR3 reads as follows: CASSVRDRMNTGELFF. The DNA sequence is given as TGTGCCAGCAGCGTGAGGGACAGAATGAACACCGGGGAGCTGTTTTTT.